This section outlines one TCR beta chain sequence together with its context. Its specificity is not known. Naivety in CD8+ T cells corresponded to a CD45RO-CCR7+CD27+CD95- phenotype. This entry comes from a study of CXCR3-negative and CXCR3-positive naive CD8 T cells. Whole-study results and caveats: The study found comparably high diversity in both naive subsets and much lower diversity in memory CD8+ cells.

5' RACE that incorporated UMI labels was used to prepare the TRB cDNA libraries. TCRdb reprocessed the 5' RACE reads, with one entry per CDR3 protein and no DNA. The sample's table shows 100,000 to 150,000 distinct CDR3 sequences. Sequences were obtained from naive CXCR3- CD8+ T cells from blood. The subset is: CD45RO-CCR7+CD27+CD95- naive CD8+ T cells lacking CXCR3 (TNR3-). The source of this sequence is a human donor in good health. Some clones in this sample may be carry-over from other donors' samples.

CDR3 in amino acids: CASSLGADYQPQHF. The genes are TRBV5-5 and TRBJ1-5; the TRBD1 assignment by TCRdb is unverifiable without DNA. The CDR3 spans 14 residues. In germline, CDR1 is SGHKS, CDR2 YYEKEE (reference sequence). The full variable domain, with the rest looked up from reference TRBV5-5 and TRBJ1-5, is DAGVTQSPTHLIKTRGQQVTLRCSPISGHKSVSWYQQVLGQGPQFIFQYYEKEERGRGNFPDRFSARQFPNYSSELNVNALLLGDSALYLCASSLGADYQPQHFGDGTRLSIL.